This record looks at one TCR beta chain sequence and its context. What it recognizes is unknown. The data belong to a study of identical twins. Notes on the study in general: Among monozygotic twins, out-of-frame TCR alpha sharing exceeded what models predicted. There were fewer insertions in abundant cord blood beta clonotypes, but memory repertoires showed no such pattern. Out-of-frame alpha sequences common to twins exhibited an excess of low generation probability.

Template switching, a step in the protocol, added a universal primer site, and cDNA carried unique molecular identifiers. Using its own MiXCR run on the 5' RACE reads, TCRdb lists one record per CDR3 protein. The sample carries about 430,000 distinct CDR3 sequences, under 20% recorded once. V was trimmed by 1 base and J by 5 bases, leaving 12 bases between them. The CDR3 is 14 residues long. The germline V gene has CDR1 SEHNR and CDR2 FQNEAQ (reference sequence). The sequenced material came from naive T cells sorted from blood. This chain links TRBV7-9 with TRBJ2-7, with unresolved D. The clonotype originates from a man in his fifties in good health. The CDR3 DNA reads TGTGCCAGCAGCTTAGAAGGGTCTGGGGACGAGCAGTACTTC. It specifies CASSLEGSGDEQYF. The full variable domain, with the rest looked up from reference TRBV7-9 and TRBJ2-7, is DTGVSQNPRHKITKRGQNVTFRCDPISEHNRLYWYRQTLGQGPEFLTYFQNEAQLEKSRLLSDRFSAERPKGSFSTLEIQRTEQGDSAMYLCASSLEGSGDEQYFGPGTRLTVT.